Below, 25 T cell receptor beta chains from the same sample are listed, as sequenced in a study of low-dose radiotherapy and immunotherapy resistance in tumors (dated 2022 in TCRdb). In the paper's terms, the time point label means: after trial treatment. Reading the label with the study, this specimen's treatment or condition is: LDRT plus nivolumab, ipilimumab, low-dose cyclophosphamide and aspirin (RACIN trial). Sequenced on an Illumina HiSeq 2500. First-strand cDNA was synthesized using Superscript III and a set of TRAV- and TRBV-specific primers, so that both TCRalpha and TCRbeta chains were covered. TCRs were amplified with Phusion for roughly 20 PCR cycles using a constant-region primer together with the adapter attached to the V primers. TCRdb trimmed public reads at Q25 via fastp, called clones via MiXCR and kept in-frame beta chains. Duplicate CDR3 protein sequences are folded into a single record with the most common DNA and genes. For this sample the table gives roughly 95,000 distinct CDR3 sequences, of which about 20% were detected only once. Around 13% of the sample comes from the top ten.

The specimen comprised PBMCs, sampled after low-dose radiotherapy plus immunotherapy. These receptors were collected from a female donor with ovarian cancer.

This clonotype was seen repeatedly, ten times or more. V gene TRBV7-2 combines with J gene TRBJ2-2, with TRBD1 matching 11 bases. The germline CDR1 and CDR2 sequences are SGHTA and FQGNSA. CDR3 length equals 18 residues. J was trimmed by 9 bases and V by 1 base; bases with no gene match: 13. CDR3 DNA: TGTGCCAGCAGCTTAGGACGGGGAACCGGGACAGGGGGGAGGGAGCTGTTTTTT. Translation gives CASSLGRGTGTGGRELFF.

With regard to this clonotype: A far larger clone is one base from this, pointing to a likely read error. The chain employs TRBV13 and TRBJ1-6; 8 nucleotides agree with TRBD1. Germline loops: CDR1 PRHDT, CDR2 FYEKMQ (reference sequence). The V and J ends lost 1 base and 8 bases, in that order; junction bases with no gene match: 1. This CDR3 has 14 residues. CDR3 sequence (DNA): TGTGCCAGCAGCTTAGCGACAGGGGATTCACCCCTCCACTTT. Residues: CASSLATGDSPLHF.

This clonotype occurred many times. This chain connects TRBV11-3 to TRBJ2-1; possibly TRBD2 for D (5 bases). CDR1 is SGHNT, CDR2 YENEEA, per germline. This CDR3 region has 15 residues. V gave up 1 base and J gave up 0 bases, with 7 bases separating them. CDR3 nucleotides: TGTGCCAGCAGCTTAGCTAGCTTCTCCTACAATGAGCAGTTCTTC. Its protein is CASSLASFSYNEQFF.

This clonotype was recorded many times. V and J are TRBV6-1 and TRBJ2-1; 8 nucleotides match TRBD2. V dropped 4 bases and J dropped 5; count of bases not matched to a gene: 10. CDR1 is MNHNS, CDR2 SASEGT, per germline. The CDR3 loop spans 16 amino acids. CDR3 sequence: CASSGATGGLDNEQFF. The CDR3 DNA reads TGTGCCAGCAGTGGAGCAACGGGAGGGTTAGACAATGAGCAGTTCTTC.

In its sample, this clonotype was seen many times. CDR3 nucleotides: TGTGCCAGCAGCTTAGCGGGGACAGTCACAGATACGCAGTATTTT. It specifies CASSLAGTVTDTQYF. The V call is TRBV7-2, the J call TRBJ2-3, with 7 bases aligning to TRBD1. Trimming took 0 bases from V and 2 from J; bases not matched to a gene: 2. The germline gives CDR1 SGHTA, CDR2 FQGNSA. The CDR3 is made up of 15 amino acids.

The chain uses TRBV19 and TRBJ1-1; 10 bases are shared with TRBD1. Germline-derived CDR1 and CDR2 are LNHDA and SQIVND (reference sequence). The CDR3 spans 15 residues. With 4 bases clipped from V and 1 base from J, the junction kept 3 bases outside the gene matches. CDR3 coding DNA: TGTGCCAGTAGTACCTGGACAGGGGGGAACACTGAAGCTTTCTTT. Translation: CASSTWTGGNTEAFF.

As to this clonotype: Since a much larger clone is just one base distant, this may be a read error. This chain connects TRBV3-1 to TRBJ2-1, with a weak D call TRBD1 (5 bases). The germline V and J ends were trimmed by 4 bases and 10 bases, with 14 bases remaining between them. This CDR3 contains 13 residues. Looked up from germline, CDR1 is LGHDT and CDR2 is YNNKEL (reference sequence). The CDR3 DNA sequence: TGTGCCAGCAGCCGCGGACGGACATACGAGCAGTTCTTC. It encodes CASSRGRTYEQFF.

About this clonotype itself: Given a far larger clone just one base away, this is likely a sequencing read error. CDR3 DNA: TGTGCCAGCTCACTAGCCGGGACTAGTAACGAGCAGTTCTTC. Its protein is CASSLAGTSNEQFF. The chain combines TRBV18 with TRBJ2-1; 8 nucleotides match TRBD2. The CDR3 totals 14 residues. J was trimmed by 10 bases and V by 4 bases; bases with no gene match: 9. CDR1 KGHSH and CDR2 LQKENI come from the germline V gene.

The gene calls are TRBV30 and TRBJ2-5; D not certain. Germline CDR1 and CDR2: GTSNPN and SVGIG (reference sequence). The CDR3 loop spans 13 amino acids. Trimming took 2 bases from V and 4 from J, leaving 11 bases between them. CDR3 residues: CAWSLARGETQYF. The CDR3 coding sequence is TGTGCCTGGAGTCTCGCACGAGGAGAGACCCAGTACTTC.

V usage is TRBV5-1 and J usage is TRBJ1-1, with TRBD1 matching 7 bases. After removal of 4 bases from V and 5 bases from J, the junction contained 11 bases not matched to a gene. CDR1 is SGHRS and CDR2 is YFSETQ in the germline V gene. The CDR3 has 15 amino acids. CDR3 sequence reads: CASSDLNRGGTEAFF. DNA for the CDR3: TGCGCCAGCAGCGATTTAAACAGGGGCGGGACTGAAGCTTTCTTT.

This clonotype appeared many times. V and J are TRBV2 and TRBJ2-2; D is unclear. The V and J ends lost 3 bases and 2 bases respectively, with 7 bases between them. This CDR3 spans 14 amino acids. Looked up from germline, CDR1 is SNHLY and CDR2 is FYNNEI. CDR3 sequence (DNA): TGTGCCAGCAGTGAGTGGCTTAACACCGGGGAGCTGTTTTTT. It codes for CASSEWLNTGELFF. The whole variable domain, remainder taken from reference TRBV2 and TRBJ2-2, is EPEVTQTPSHQVTQMGQEVILRCVPISNHLYFYWYRQILGQKVEFLVSFYNNEISEKSEIFDDQFSVERPDGSNFTLKIRSTKLEDSAMYFCASSEWLNTGELFFGEGSRLTVL.

This clonotype was counted many times. V and J are TRBV20-1 and TRBJ2-7, with 12 bases matching TRBD1. From germline, CDR1 is DFQATT and CDR2 SNEGSKA (reference sequence). Trimming took 3 bases from V and 3 from J; bases not matched to a gene: 9. This CDR3 contains 16 residues. The CDR3 DNA reads as TGCAGTGCTAGGGGGACAGGGGGCCCTGGATTCTACGAGCAGTACTTC. Translation: CSARGTGGPGFYEQYF.

Many counts were recorded for this clonotype. The chain carries TRBV7-2 and TRBJ2-3, with unresolved D. V dropped 1 base and J dropped 2 bases, with 10 bases sitting between them. This CDR3 has 15 residues. The V gene's germline CDR1 is SGHTA and CDR2 FQGNSA. CDR3 bases: TGTGCCAGCAGCTTAGATTTTGTGTACACAGATACGCAGTATTTT. Protein: CASSLDFVYTDTQYF.

This clonotype was counted at least ten times. The chain has TRBV24-1 and TRBJ2-7, with no clear D. V dropped 5 bases and J dropped 4 bases, with 5 bases sitting between them. The CDR3 sequence is 11 residues long. Germline V lookup: CDR1 KGHDR, CDR2 SFDVKD. This chain's CDR3 is CATSAGYEQYF. DNA for the CDR3: TGTGCCACCAGTGCCGGTTACGAGCAGTACTTC.

This clonotype appeared many times. The chain couples TRBV7-9 to TRBJ1-1, with unresolved D. Trimming shortened V by 3 bases and J by 4 bases, and 6 bases separated the two germline ends. This CDR3 contains 12 residues. Germline CDR1 reads SEHNR; CDR2 reads FQNEAQ (reference sequence). The CDR3 sequence: CASSFPGTEAFF. The DNA of the CDR3 is TGTGCCAGCAGCTTCCCGGGCACTGAAGCTTTCTTT.

In its sample, this clonotype was seen many times. The CDR3 DNA is TGCGCCAGCAGCCAAGATATCCGGGGAATGGCGCTAACTGGGGCCAACGTCCTGACTTTC. Its protein is CASSQDIRGMALTGANVLTF. The chain links TRBV4-3 to TRBJ2-6; D is possibly TRBD2 (5 bases). Trimming stripped 0 bases from V and 2 bases from J, with 20 bases between. Germline V gene sequence: CDR1 LGHNA, CDR2 YSLEER. CDR3 length equals 20 residues.

At least ten counts were recorded for this clonotype. The rearrangement links TRBV7-8 to TRBJ2-5; 10 positions agree with TRBD2. The V and J ends lost 1 base and 2 bases, in that order; junction bases with no gene match: 4. CDR3 length: 16 amino acids. Germline values: CDR1 SGHVS, CDR2 FQNEAQ. CDR3 in DNA: TGTGCCAGCAGCTTAGAAGCGGGGGGGGGGCAAGAGACCCAGTACTTC. Translation gives CASSLEAGGGQETQYF.

Many counts were recorded for this clonotype. This chain joins TRBV6-2 or TRBV6-3 and TRBJ2-3; 8 nucleotides line up with TRBD1. CDR1 is MNHEY and CDR2 is SVGEGT in the germline V gene. Trimming removed 5 bases from V and 1 base from J; junction bases left unmatched: 5. CDR3 length: 15 residues. CDR3 bases: TGTGCCAGCAGTGGACAGGGAAGGGGCACAGATACGCAGTATTTT. This encodes CASSGQGRGTDTQYF.

This clonotype showed up many times. The J gene is TRBJ1-5, the V gene TRBV20-1; D remains unclear. The CDR3 consists of 12 residues. V lost 4 bases and J 10 bases, leaving 14 bases between the germline ends. Per germline, CDR1 DFQATT and CDR2 SNEGSKA (reference sequence). The CDR3 here is CSATIAGKPQHF. CDR3 coding DNA: TGCAGTGCTACAATAGCCGGGAAACCCCAGCATTTT.

The gene calls are TRBV20-1 and TRBJ2-3, with TRBD2 as a possible D gene (5 bases). The ends were cut back, 4 bases at V and 7 bases at J, with 21 bases in the middle. The CDR3 totals 15 residues. Germline CDR1 reads DFQATT; CDR2 reads SNEGSKA (reference sequence). CDR3 amino acids: CSANKGLFPSYTQYF. The CDR3 region has the DNA TGCAGTGCTAACAAAGGACTGTTCCCTTCCTATACGCAGTATTTT.

This clonotype was seen at least ten times. The chain has TRBV11-2 and TRBJ2-1; TRBD1 aligns across 8 bases. The CDR3 is made up of 14 amino acids. Looked up from germline, CDR1 is SGHAT and CDR2 is FQNNGV. V trimming: 5 bases; J trimming: 4 bases; junction bases outside the gene matches: 4. The CDR3: CASSPDRGYNEQFF. The CDR3 DNA reads as TGTGCCAGCAGCCCCGACAGGGGATACAATGAGCAGTTCTTC. The full variable domain, in which reference TRBV11-2 and TRBJ2-1 provide the parts outside the CDR3, is EAGVAQSPRYKIIEKRQSVAFWCNPISGHATLYWYQQILGQGPKLLIQFQNNGVVDDSQLPKDRFSAERLKGVDSTLKIQPAKLEDSAVYLCASSPDRGYNEQFFGPGTRLTVL.

As to this clonotype: A far larger clone lies a single base away; this is likely a read error. This chain connects TRBV24-1 to TRBJ2-1; no clear D gene. Germline CDR1 and CDR2: KGHDR and SFDVKD. Trimming removed 5 bases at V and 2 bases at J, with 6 bases between. The CDR3 length is 13 residues. In DNA, the CDR3 is TGTGCCACCAGTGCGGAAACCTACAATGAGCAGTTCTTC. Translation: CATSAETYNEQFF.

The chain has TRBV14 and TRBJ2-1; D may be TRBD2 (5 bases). The CDR3 consists of 15 residues. Per the germline V gene, CDR1 is SGHDN and CDR2 is FVKESK. Trimming removed 4 bases from V and 1 base from J, with 11 bases in between. The CDR3 DNA reads as TGTGCCAGCAGCCGAGGGTTGGGTTCCTACAATGAGCAGTTCTTC. It is translated as CASSRGLGSYNEQFF. The whole variable domain, filled in from reference TRBV14 and TRBJ2-1, reads EAGVTQFPSHSVIEKGQTVTLRCDPISGHDNLYWYRRVMGKEIKFLLHFVKESKQDESGMPNNRFLAERTGGTYSTLKVQPAELEDSGVYFCASSRGLGSYNEQFFGPGTRLTVL.

CDR3 bases: TGTGCCAGCAGAACAGCCCCTGGACAGGCTGGAAACACCATATATTTT. Protein: CASRTAPGQAGNTIYF. The V gene is TRBV13, the J gene TRBJ1-3; 7 nucleotides match TRBD1. The length of the CDR3 is 16 residues. V was pared by 6 bases and J by 2 bases, with 10 bases of the junction left unmatched. Germline assignment: CDR1 PRHDT and CDR2 FYEKMQ (reference sequence).

Of note for this clonotype: A read error is the likely source, as a far larger clone sits one nucleotide away. J is TRBJ2-7 and V is TRBV25-1; D ambiguous. The CDR3 consists of 11 residues. The V gene lost 4 bases and the J gene lost 3 bases, with 4 bases spanning the gap. In germline, CDR1 is MGHDK, CDR2 SYGVNS. CDR3 region: CASSGFYEQYF. The CDR3 bases are TGTGCCAGCAGTGGGTTCTACGAGCAGTACTTC.